The rows below give T cell receptor beta chains drawn from one sample of a study of beta chain features in type 1 diabetes. Clones were read by immunoSEQ multiplex PCR, and TCRdb kept only the in-frame ones, dropping some. The sample lists 250,000 to 400,000 clones; around 15% were seen once. Material: central memory CD4+ T cells from blood. The receptors here all came from a man aged 25-40 years in good health. Both conserved end residues are part of each CDR3. Fields, in order: V gene, J gene, D gene, clone size, CDR3 protein, CDR3 DNA. The D gene is left open where the match is weak. Expanded clones get a size class; other rows say once, few or many, or leave the size out.

v_call: TRBV7-3; j_call: TRBJ1-1; d_call: .; clone_size: .; cdr3_aa: CASSLSPRTGTLFF; cdr3_nt: TGTGCCAGCAGCTTAAGTCCCCGGACGGGGACGCTTTTCTTT
v_call: TRBV7-2; j_call: TRBJ1-3; d_call: TRBD1; clone_size: once; cdr3_aa: CASSSRQGTGNTIYF; cdr3_nt: TGTGCCAGCAGCTCCCGACAGGGAACTGGAAACACCATATATTTT
v_call: TRBV9; j_call: TRBJ2-2; d_call: .; clone_size: .; cdr3_aa: CASSLRTAGELFF; cdr3_nt: TGTGCCAGCAGTCTCAGGACGGCCGGGGAGCTGTTTTTT
v_call: TRBV4-1; j_call: TRBJ2-1; d_call: .; clone_size: .; cdr3_aa: CASSQDARGSSYNEQFF; cdr3_nt: TGCGCCAGCAGCCAAGATGCACGGGGGAGCTCCTACAATGAGCAGTTCTTC
v_call: TRBV11-3; j_call: TRBJ2-1; d_call: TRBD2; clone_size: few; cdr3_aa: CASSLVLAGKDEQFF; cdr3_nt: TGTGCCAGCAGCTTAGTACTAGCGGGAAAGGATGAGCAGTTCTTC
v_call: TRBV7-2; j_call: TRBJ2-3; d_call: TRBD2; clone_size: .; cdr3_aa: CASGKLPRERSTDTQYF; cdr3_nt: TGTGCCAGCGGCAAACTACCGCGGGAGAGAAGCACAGATACGCAGTATTTT
v_call: TRBV7-2; j_call: TRBJ1-1; d_call: .; clone_size: .; cdr3_aa: CASSLKQGPTEAFF; cdr3_nt: TGTGCCAGCAGCCTTAAACAGGGCCCCACTGAAGCTTTCTTT
v_call: TRBV19; j_call: TRBJ2-3; d_call: TRBD2; clone_size: .; cdr3_aa: CASRTSGFTDTQYF; cdr3_nt: TGTGCCAGTCGGACTAGCGGATTCACAGATACGCAGTATTTT
v_call: TRBV27; j_call: TRBJ1-1; d_call: .; clone_size: many; cdr3_aa: CASRPIGTAIGNTEAFF; cdr3_nt: TGTGCCAGCAGGCCAATAGGGACCGCTATCGGGAACACTGAAGCTTTCTTT
v_call: TRBV19; j_call: TRBJ2-6; d_call: TRBD2; clone_size: .; cdr3_aa: CASSLPSGSHFSGANVLTF; cdr3_nt: TGTGCCAGTAGTCTCCCTAGCGGGAGCCACTTCTCTGGGGCCAACGTCCTGACTTTC
v_call: TRBV27; j_call: TRBJ2-7; d_call: TRBD1; clone_size: few; cdr3_aa: CASSSSPTGAYEQYF; cdr3_nt: TGTGCCAGCAGTTCCTCCCCGACAGGGGCCTACGAGCAGTACTTC
v_call: TRBV5-1; j_call: TRBJ2-3; d_call: TRBD1; clone_size: few; cdr3_aa: CASSLVGTGKTDTQYF; cdr3_nt: TGCGCCAGCAGCCTGGTCGGGACAGGGAAAACAGATACGCAGTATTTT
v_call: TRBV19; j_call: TRBJ1-6; d_call: .; clone_size: few; cdr3_aa: CASGKGRSYNSPLHF; cdr3_nt: TGTGCCAGCGGAAAGGGCCGCTCCTATAATTCACCCCTCCACTTT
v_call: TRBV5-4; j_call: TRBJ1-1; d_call: .; clone_size: .; cdr3_aa: CASSLFLGGMNTEAFF; cdr3_nt: TGTGCCAGCAGCTTGTTTTTGGGCGGCATGAACACTGAAGCTTTCTTT
v_call: TRBV7-8; j_call: TRBJ2-1; d_call: .; clone_size: .; cdr3_aa: CASRAPGDPTNEQFF; cdr3_nt: TGTGCCAGCAGGGCCCCCGGGGACCCCACGAATGAGCAGTTCTTC
v_call: TRBV14; j_call: TRBJ2-1; d_call: .; clone_size: .; cdr3_aa: CASSQDLGLGGGNEQFF; cdr3_nt: TGTGCCAGCAGCCAAGATCTCGGGTTGGGGGGCGGGAATGAGCAGTTCTTC
v_call: TRBV7-3; j_call: TRBJ2-1; d_call: .; clone_size: few; cdr3_aa: CASSLGTGNEQFF; cdr3_nt: TGTGCCAGCAGCTTAGGAACTGGGAATGAGCAGTTCTTC
v_call: TRBV19; j_call: TRBJ2-5; d_call: TRBD1; clone_size: .; cdr3_aa: CASSTTGSFGETQYF; cdr3_nt: TGTGCCAGTAGTACGACAGGGTCGTTTGGGGAGACCCAGTACTTC
v_call: TRBV2; j_call: TRBJ2-7; d_call: TRBD2; clone_size: .; cdr3_aa: CASGDWAGTTSYEQYF; cdr3_nt: TGTGCCAGCGGGGACTGGGCCGGGACTACCTCCTACGAGCAGTACTTC
v_call: TRBV11-3; j_call: TRBJ2-5; d_call: TRBD1; clone_size: few; cdr3_aa: CASSFNRGQETQYF; cdr3_nt: TGTGCCAGCAGCTTCAACAGGGGCCAAGAGACCCAGTACTTC
v_call: TRBV7-6; j_call: TRBJ2-2; d_call: TRBD1; clone_size: few; cdr3_aa: CASTPGQGAGELFF; cdr3_nt: TGTGCCAGCACCCCAGGGCAGGGGGCCGGGGAGCTGTTTTTT
v_call: TRBV11-1; j_call: TRBJ2-5; d_call: TRBD2; clone_size: .; cdr3_aa: CASSPMTSGRRQETQYF; cdr3_nt: TGTGCCAGCAGCCCAATGACTAGCGGGAGACGCCAAGAGACCCAGTACTTC
v_call: TRBV6-1; j_call: TRBJ1-3; d_call: .; clone_size: few; cdr3_aa: CASSGASGNTIYF; cdr3_nt: TGTGCCAGCAGTGGTGCCTCTGGAAACACCATATATTTT
v_call: TRBV5-6; j_call: TRBJ1-2; d_call: TRBD1; clone_size: few; cdr3_aa: CASSLVDRGTDGYTF; cdr3_nt: TGTGCCAGCAGCTTGGTTGACAGGGGGACAGATGGCTACACCTTC
v_call: TRBV6-6; j_call: TRBJ2-3; d_call: .; clone_size: few; cdr3_aa: CASSTDSYTDTQYF; cdr3_nt: TGTGCCAGCAGTACAGACAGTTACACAGATACGCAGTATTTT
v_call: TRBV5-4; j_call: TRBJ2-5; d_call: .; clone_size: .; cdr3_aa: CASSSGQANQETQYF; cdr3_nt: TGTGCCAGCAGCTCGGGTCAGGCCAACCAAGAGACCCAGTACTTC
v_call: TRBV5-1; j_call: TRBJ1-4; d_call: TRBD1; clone_size: .; cdr3_aa: CASSEDRGSATNEKLFF; cdr3_nt: TGCGCCAGCAGCGAGGACAGGGGAAGCGCAACTAATGAAAAACTGTTTTTT
v_call: TRBV7-9; j_call: TRBJ2-1; d_call: TRBD1; clone_size: few; cdr3_aa: CASSLEGASKQFF; cdr3_nt: TGTGCCAGCAGCTTAGAGGGGGCCAGCAAGCAGTTCTTC
v_call: TRBV9; j_call: TRBJ1-3; d_call: .; clone_size: .; cdr3_aa: CASSESGASGNTIYF; cdr3_nt: TGTGCCAGCAGCGAGTCAGGGGCATCCGGAAACACCATATATTTT
v_call: TRBV28; j_call: TRBJ1-2; d_call: .; clone_size: many; cdr3_aa: CASSLLHGYTF; cdr3_nt: TGTGCCAGCAGTTTACTGCATGGCTACACCTTC
v_call: TRBV15; j_call: TRBJ2-1; d_call: .; clone_size: .; cdr3_aa: CATSRGRGTEQFF; cdr3_nt: TGTGCCACCAGCAGAGGTAGGGGAACTGAGCAGTTCTTC
v_call: TRBV11-2; j_call: TRBJ2-7; d_call: TRBD1; clone_size: .; cdr3_aa: CASSPGQGIGQYF; cdr3_nt: TGTGCCAGCAGCCCCGGACAGGGGATAGGGCAGTACTTC
v_call: TRBV25-1; j_call: TRBJ1-5; d_call: .; clone_size: .; cdr3_aa: CASSDAGPNQPQHF; cdr3_nt: TGTGCCAGCAGTGATGCGGGACCCAATCAGCCCCAGCATTTT
v_call: TRBV5-4; j_call: TRBJ2-3; d_call: TRBD1; clone_size: .; cdr3_aa: CASSRPRDSDTQYF; cdr3_nt: TGTGCCAGCAGCCGACCCCGGGACAGCGATACGCAGTATTTT
v_call: TRBV7-2; j_call: TRBJ1-2; d_call: .; clone_size: .; cdr3_aa: CASSLNKGRANYGYTF; cdr3_nt: TGTGCCAGCAGCTTAAATAAGGGGAGGGCTAACTATGGCTACACCTTC
v_call: TRBV10-3; j_call: TRBJ1-1; d_call: .; clone_size: many; cdr3_aa: CAITGQMNTEAFF; cdr3_nt: TGTGCCATCACTGGACAGATGAACACTGAAGCTTTCTTT
v_call: TRBV6-5; j_call: TRBJ2-3; d_call: .; clone_size: .; cdr3_aa: CASSLGLGGTDTQYF; cdr3_nt: TGTGCCAGCAGTCTCGGGTTAGGAGGGACAGATACGCAGTATTTT
v_call: TRBV30; j_call: TRBJ2-3; d_call: .; clone_size: many; cdr3_aa: CAWSLRMADTQYF; cdr3_nt: TGTGCCTGGAGCTTACGGATGGCAGATACGCAGTATTTT
v_call: TRBV7-2; j_call: TRBJ2-1; d_call: .; clone_size: .; cdr3_aa: CASSQEGNTEQFF; cdr3_nt: TGCGCCAGCAGCCAAGAGGGGAATACTGAGCAGTTCTTC
v_call: TRBV6-5; j_call: TRBJ1-1; d_call: .; clone_size: few; cdr3_aa: CASSEDNMNTEAFF; cdr3_nt: TGTGCCAGCAGTGAAGATAACATGAACACTGAAGCTTTCTTT
v_call: TRBV5-1; j_call: TRBJ2-1; d_call: TRBD2; clone_size: .; cdr3_aa: CASSPRGLAGGSSSYNEQFF; cdr3_nt: TGCGCCAGCAGCCCGCGCGGTCTAGCGGGGGGCTCGAGCTCCTACAATGAGCAGTTCTTC
v_call: TRBV5-4; j_call: TRBJ1-1; d_call: TRBD1; clone_size: few; cdr3_aa: CASNVQGAGTTEAFF; cdr3_nt: TGTGCCAGCAACGTACAGGGGGCGGGAACCACTGAAGCTTTCTTT
v_call: TRBV29-1; j_call: TRBJ1-2; d_call: .; clone_size: .; cdr3_aa: CSVDWGGSDGYTF; cdr3_nt: TGCAGCGTCGACTGGGGGGGTTCGGATGGCTACACCTTC
v_call: TRBV27; j_call: TRBJ2-5; d_call: TRBD2; clone_size: .; cdr3_aa: CASKHRGLAGDRETQYF; cdr3_nt: TGTGCCAGCAAACATAGAGGACTAGCGGGAGATAGAGAGACCCAGTACTTC
v_call: TRBV6-5; j_call: TRBJ2-5; d_call: TRBD2; clone_size: few; cdr3_aa: CASSPSGAETQYF; cdr3_nt: TGTGCCAGCAGTCCAAGCGGGGCTGAGACCCAGTACTTC
v_call: TRBV4-1; j_call: TRBJ2-5; d_call: .; clone_size: few; cdr3_aa: CASSQGSPGATQYF; cdr3_nt: TGCGCCAGCAGCCAAGGGTCCCCGGGAGCGACCCAGTACTTC
v_call: TRBV7-3; j_call: TRBJ2-1; d_call: .; clone_size: .; cdr3_aa: CASVRGRDNEQFF; cdr3_nt: TGTGCCAGCGTTAGGGGCAGGGACAATGAGCAGTTCTTC
v_call: TRBV18; j_call: TRBJ1-2; d_call: TRBD1; clone_size: many; cdr3_aa: CASSPGTGGALDGYTF; cdr3_nt: TGTGCCAGCTCACCGGGAACAGGGGGCGCATTGGATGGCTACACCTTC
v_call: TRBV2; j_call: TRBJ1-4; d_call: .; clone_size: .; cdr3_aa: CASSDADGEKLFF; cdr3_nt: TGTGCCAGCAGCGACGCGGACGGTGAAAAACTGTTTTTT
v_call: TRBV6-1; j_call: TRBJ2-1; d_call: .; clone_size: many; cdr3_aa: CASATVGTLYNEQFF; cdr3_nt: TGTGCCAGTGCAACAGTGGGGACTTTGTACAATGAGCAGTTCTTC
v_call: TRBV7-2; j_call: TRBJ1-1; d_call: TRBD1; clone_size: .; cdr3_aa: CASSVDRGSTEAFF; cdr3_nt: TGTGCCAGCAGCGTTGACAGGGGTAGCACTGAAGCTTTCTTT
v_call: TRBV6-1; j_call: TRBJ2-1; d_call: .; clone_size: .; cdr3_aa: CASSEIRSRLIANEQFF; cdr3_nt: TGTGCCAGCAGTGAAATACGCTCAAGGCTTATAGCCAATGAGCAGTTCTTC
v_call: TRBV5-4; j_call: TRBJ1-2; d_call: .; clone_size: few; cdr3_aa: CASSQVRSSPSQNYGYTF; cdr3_nt: TGCGCCAGCAGCCAAGTTAGGAGCTCACCATCTCAAAACTATGGCTACACCTTC
v_call: TRBV11-2; j_call: TRBJ2-3; d_call: .; clone_size: few; cdr3_aa: CASSFSTGSGNTQYF; cdr3_nt: TGTGCCAGCAGCTTTTCCACAGGGTCAGGAAATACGCAGTATTTT
v_call: TRBV2; j_call: TRBJ2-7; d_call: .; clone_size: .; cdr3_aa: CASIGARGQYF; cdr3_nt: TGTGCCAGCATCGGAGCCCGGGGGCAGTACTTC